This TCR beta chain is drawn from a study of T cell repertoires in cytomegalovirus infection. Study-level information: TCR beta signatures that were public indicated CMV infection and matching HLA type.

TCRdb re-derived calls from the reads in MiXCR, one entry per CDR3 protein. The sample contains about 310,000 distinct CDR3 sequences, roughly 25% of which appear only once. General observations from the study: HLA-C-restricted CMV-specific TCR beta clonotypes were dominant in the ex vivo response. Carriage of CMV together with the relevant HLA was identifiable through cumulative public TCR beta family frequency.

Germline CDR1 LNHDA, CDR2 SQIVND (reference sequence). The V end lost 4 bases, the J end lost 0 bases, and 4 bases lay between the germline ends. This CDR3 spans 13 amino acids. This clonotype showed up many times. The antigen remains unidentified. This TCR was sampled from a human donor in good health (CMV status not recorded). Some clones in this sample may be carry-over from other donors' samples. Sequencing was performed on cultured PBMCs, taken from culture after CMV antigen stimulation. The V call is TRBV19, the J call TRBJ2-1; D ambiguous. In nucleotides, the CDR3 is TGTGCCAGTAGTAGGGGCTCCTACAATGAGCAGTTCTTC. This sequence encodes CASSRGSYNEQFF.